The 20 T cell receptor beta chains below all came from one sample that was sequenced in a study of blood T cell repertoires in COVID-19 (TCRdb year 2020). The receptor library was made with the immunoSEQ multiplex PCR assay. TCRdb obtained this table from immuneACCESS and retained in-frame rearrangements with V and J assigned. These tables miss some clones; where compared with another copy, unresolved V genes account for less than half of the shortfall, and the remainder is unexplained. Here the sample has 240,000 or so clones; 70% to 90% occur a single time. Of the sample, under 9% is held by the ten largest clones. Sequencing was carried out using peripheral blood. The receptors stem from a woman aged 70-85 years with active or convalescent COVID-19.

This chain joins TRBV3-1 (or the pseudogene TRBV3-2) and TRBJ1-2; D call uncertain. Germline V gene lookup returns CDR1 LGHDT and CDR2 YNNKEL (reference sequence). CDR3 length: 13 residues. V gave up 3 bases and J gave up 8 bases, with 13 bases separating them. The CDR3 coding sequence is TGTGCCAGCAGCCAGTCGGGATCTCGGGGCTACACCTTC. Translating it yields CASSQSGSRGYTF.

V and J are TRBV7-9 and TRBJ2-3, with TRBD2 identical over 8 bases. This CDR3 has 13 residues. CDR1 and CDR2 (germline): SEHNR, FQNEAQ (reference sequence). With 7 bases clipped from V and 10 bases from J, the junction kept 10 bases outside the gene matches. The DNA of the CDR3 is TGTGCCAGCATGGACCGTAGCGGGGCCGCGCAGTATTTT. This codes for CASMDRSGAAQYF.

The CDR3 reads CASSVEGETDTQYF. CDR3 nucleotide sequence: TGTGCCAGCAGCGTAGAGGGGGAGACAGATACGCAGTATTTT. The chain couples TRBV9 to TRBJ2-3; maybe TRBD1 (6 bases). Germline assignment: CDR1 SGDLS and CDR2 YYNGEE. V lost 0 bases and J 3 bases, leaving 8 bases between the germline ends. This CDR3 spans 14 amino acids.

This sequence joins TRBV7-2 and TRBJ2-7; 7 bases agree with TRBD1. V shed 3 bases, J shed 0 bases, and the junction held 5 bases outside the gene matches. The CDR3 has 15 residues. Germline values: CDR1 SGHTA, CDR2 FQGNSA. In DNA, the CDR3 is TGTGCCAGCAGCTTGGGACAGTTCAGCTCCTACGAGCAGTACTTC. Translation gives CASSLGQFSSYEQYF. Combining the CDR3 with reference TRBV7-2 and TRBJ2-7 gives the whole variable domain GAGVSQSPSNKVTEKGKDVELRCDPISGHTALYWYRQSLGQGLEFLIYFQGNSAPDKSGLPSDRFSAERTGGSVSTLTIQRTQQEDSAVYLCASSLGQFSSYEQYFGPGTRLTVT.

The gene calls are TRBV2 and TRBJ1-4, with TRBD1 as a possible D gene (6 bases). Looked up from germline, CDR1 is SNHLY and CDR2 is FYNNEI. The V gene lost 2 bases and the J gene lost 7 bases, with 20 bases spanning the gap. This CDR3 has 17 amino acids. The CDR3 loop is CASSETSVGTLGEKLFF. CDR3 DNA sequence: TGTGCCAGCAGTGAAACCAGTGTAGGGACACTAGGTGAAAAACTGTTTTTT.

CDR3 sequence reads: CASSRDTISNQPQHF. The CDR3 coding sequence is TGTGCCAGCAGCCGGGACACCATAAGCAATCAGCCCCAGCATTTT. The chain recombines TRBV3-1 (or the pseudogene TRBV3-2) with TRBJ1-5; the D gene is possibly TRBD1 (6 bases). The germline CDR1 and CDR2 sequences are LGHDT and YNNKEL (reference sequence). Trimming pared 4 bases from V and 1 base from J, leaving 11 bases between. The CDR3 length is 15 residues.

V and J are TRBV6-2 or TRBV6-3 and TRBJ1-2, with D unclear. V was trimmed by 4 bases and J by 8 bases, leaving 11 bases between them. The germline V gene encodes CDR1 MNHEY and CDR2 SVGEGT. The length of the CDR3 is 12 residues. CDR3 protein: CASSFTGSGYTF. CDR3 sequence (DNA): TGTGCCAGCAGTTTTACCGGGTCGGGCTACACCTTC.

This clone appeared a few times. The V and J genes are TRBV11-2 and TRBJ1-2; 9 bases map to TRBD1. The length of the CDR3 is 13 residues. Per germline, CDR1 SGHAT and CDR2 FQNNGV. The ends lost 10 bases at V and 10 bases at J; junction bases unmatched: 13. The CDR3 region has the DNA TGTGCCATCTCAAGCAGGGACAGGGTTGACTACACCTTC. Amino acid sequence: CAISSRDRVDYTF.

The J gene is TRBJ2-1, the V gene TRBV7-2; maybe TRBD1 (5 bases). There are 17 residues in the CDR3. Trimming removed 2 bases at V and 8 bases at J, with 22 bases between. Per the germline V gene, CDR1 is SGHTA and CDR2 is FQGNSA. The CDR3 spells CASSLPPRTRTKDEQFF. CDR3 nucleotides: TGTGCCAGCAGCTTACCTCCAAGGACACGGACGAAGGATGAGCAGTTCTTC.

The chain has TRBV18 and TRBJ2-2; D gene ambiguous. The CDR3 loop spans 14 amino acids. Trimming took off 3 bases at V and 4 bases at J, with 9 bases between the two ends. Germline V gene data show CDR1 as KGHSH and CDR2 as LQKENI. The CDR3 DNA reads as TGTGCCAGCTCACCGAGCGTTGGCACCGGGGAGCTGTTTTTT. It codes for CASSPSVGTGELFF.

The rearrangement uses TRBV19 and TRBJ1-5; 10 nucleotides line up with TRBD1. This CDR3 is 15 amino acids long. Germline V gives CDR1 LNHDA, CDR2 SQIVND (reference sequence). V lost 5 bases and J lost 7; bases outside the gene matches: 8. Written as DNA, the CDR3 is TGTGCCAGTAGTCCTTCGACAGGGGGCCGCCAGCCCCAGCATTTT. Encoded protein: CASSPSTGGRQPQHF.

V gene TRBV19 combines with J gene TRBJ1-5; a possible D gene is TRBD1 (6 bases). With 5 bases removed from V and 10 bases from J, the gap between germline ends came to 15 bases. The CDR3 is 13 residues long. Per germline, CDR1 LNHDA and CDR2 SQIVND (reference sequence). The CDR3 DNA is TGTGCCAGTAGTTGGCCAGGGGATTCTCCCCAGCATTTT. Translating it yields CASSWPGDSPQHF.

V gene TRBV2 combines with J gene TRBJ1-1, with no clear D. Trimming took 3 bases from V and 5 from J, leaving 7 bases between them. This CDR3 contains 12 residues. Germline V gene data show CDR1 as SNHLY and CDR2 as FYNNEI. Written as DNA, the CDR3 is TGTGCCAGCAGTGAGGCTGAAACTGAAGCTTTCTTT. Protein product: CASSEAETEAFF.

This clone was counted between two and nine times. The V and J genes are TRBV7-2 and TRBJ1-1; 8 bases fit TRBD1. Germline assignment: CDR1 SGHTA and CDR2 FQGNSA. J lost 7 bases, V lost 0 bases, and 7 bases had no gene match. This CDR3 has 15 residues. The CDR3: CASSLAQGARIEAFF. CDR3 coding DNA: TGTGCCAGCAGCTTAGCTCAGGGGGCGCGAATTGAAGCTTTCTTT.

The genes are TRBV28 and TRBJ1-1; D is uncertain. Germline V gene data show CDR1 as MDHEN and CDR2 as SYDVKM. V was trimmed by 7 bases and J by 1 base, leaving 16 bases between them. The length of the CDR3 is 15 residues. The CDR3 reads CASTTGRTANTEAFF. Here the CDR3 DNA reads TGTGCCAGCACCACGGGGAGGACGGCGAACACTGAAGCTTTCTTT.

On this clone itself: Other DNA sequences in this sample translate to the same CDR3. The CDR3 nucleotides read TGTGCCAGCAGCTTCGGGACTGGAAACACCATATATTTT. Amino acid sequence: CASSFGTGNTIYF. V usage is TRBV7-9 and J usage is TRBJ1-3, with D unclear. V dropped 3 bases and J dropped 2 bases, with 5 bases sitting between them. Germline V lookup: CDR1 SEHNR, CDR2 FQNEAQ (reference sequence). The CDR3 consists of 13 residues.

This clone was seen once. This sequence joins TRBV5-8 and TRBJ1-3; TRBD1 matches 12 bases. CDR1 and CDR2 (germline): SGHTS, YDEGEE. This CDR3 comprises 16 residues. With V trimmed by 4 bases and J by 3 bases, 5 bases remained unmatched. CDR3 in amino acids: CASSRRDRGHGNTIYF. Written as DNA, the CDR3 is TGTGCCAGCAGCAGGAGGGACAGGGGGCATGGAAACACCATATATTTT. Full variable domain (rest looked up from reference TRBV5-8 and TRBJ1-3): EAGVTQSPTHLIKTRGQQATLRCSPISGHTSVYWYQQALGLGLQFLLWYDEGEERNRGNFPPRFSGRQFPNYSSELNVNALELEDSALYLCASSRRDRGHGNTIYFGEGSWLTVV.

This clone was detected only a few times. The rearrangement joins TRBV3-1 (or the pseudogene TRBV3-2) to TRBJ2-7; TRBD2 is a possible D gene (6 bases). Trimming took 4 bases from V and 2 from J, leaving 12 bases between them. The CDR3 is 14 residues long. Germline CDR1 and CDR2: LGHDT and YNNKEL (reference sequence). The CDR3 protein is CASSLPSATYEQYF. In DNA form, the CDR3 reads TGTGCCAGCAGCCTCCCTAGCGCAACCTACGAGCAGTACTTC.

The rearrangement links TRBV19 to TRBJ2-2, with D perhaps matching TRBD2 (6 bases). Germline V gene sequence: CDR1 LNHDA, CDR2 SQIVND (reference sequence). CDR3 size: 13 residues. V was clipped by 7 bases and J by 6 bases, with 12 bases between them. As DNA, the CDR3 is TGTGCCAGTACTGGAGGGGTCCCCGGGGAGCTGTTTTTT. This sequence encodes CASTGGVPGELFF.

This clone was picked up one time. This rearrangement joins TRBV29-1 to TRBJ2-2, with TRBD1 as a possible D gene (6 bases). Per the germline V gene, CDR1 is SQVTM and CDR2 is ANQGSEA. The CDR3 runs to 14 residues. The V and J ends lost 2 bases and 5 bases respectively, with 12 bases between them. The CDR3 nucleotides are TGCAGCGTTGAACCGTGGGGGCGGACCGGGGAGCTGTTTTTT. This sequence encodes CSVEPWGRTGELFF.